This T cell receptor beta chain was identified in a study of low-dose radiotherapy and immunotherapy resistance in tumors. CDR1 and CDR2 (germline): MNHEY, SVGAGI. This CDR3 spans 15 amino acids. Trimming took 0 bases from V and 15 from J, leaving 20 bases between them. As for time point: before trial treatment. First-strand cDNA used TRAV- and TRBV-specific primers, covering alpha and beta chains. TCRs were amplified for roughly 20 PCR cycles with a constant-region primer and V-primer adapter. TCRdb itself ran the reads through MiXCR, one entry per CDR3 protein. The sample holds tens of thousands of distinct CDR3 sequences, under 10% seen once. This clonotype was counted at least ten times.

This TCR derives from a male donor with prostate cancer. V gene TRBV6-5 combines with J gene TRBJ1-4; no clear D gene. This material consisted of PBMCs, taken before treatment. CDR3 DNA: TGTGCCAGCAGTTACTCGTCGTCGGCCAAAAAACTTTTGTTTTTT. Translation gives CASSYSSSAKKLLFF.